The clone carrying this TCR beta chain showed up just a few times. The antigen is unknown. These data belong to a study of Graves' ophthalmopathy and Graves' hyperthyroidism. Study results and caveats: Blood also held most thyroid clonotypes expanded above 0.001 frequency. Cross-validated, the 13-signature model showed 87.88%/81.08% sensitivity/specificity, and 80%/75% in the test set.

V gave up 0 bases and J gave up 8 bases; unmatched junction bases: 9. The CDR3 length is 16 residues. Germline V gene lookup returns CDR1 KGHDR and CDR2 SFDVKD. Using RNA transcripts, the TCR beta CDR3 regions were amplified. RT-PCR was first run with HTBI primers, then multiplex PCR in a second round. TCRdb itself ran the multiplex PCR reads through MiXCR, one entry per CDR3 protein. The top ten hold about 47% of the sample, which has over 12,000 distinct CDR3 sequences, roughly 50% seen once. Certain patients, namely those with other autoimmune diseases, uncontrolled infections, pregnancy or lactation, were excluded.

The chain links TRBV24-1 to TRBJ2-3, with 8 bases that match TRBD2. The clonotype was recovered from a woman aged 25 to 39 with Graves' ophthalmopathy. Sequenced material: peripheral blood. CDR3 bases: TGTGCCACCAGTGATTTGCACTCGGGAGGGCCGGGTACGCAGTATTTT. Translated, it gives CATSDLHSGGPGTQYF.